Below are 13 T cell receptor beta chains sequenced from a single sample in a study of shared clonotypes between healthy human individuals. The repertoire was sequenced with immunoSEQ multiplex PCR; TCRdb's copy has only in-frame clones and lacks some. The table includes 2,500,000 or so clones, 93% detected once. Sample: naive CD4+ T cells from PBMCs. As to subset: CD45RA+ positively selected. All receptors derive from a man younger than 35 in good health. Some clones in this sample may be carry-over from other donors' samples.

This CDR3 reads CASSSDASGIYEQYF. CDR3 nucleotide sequence: TGCGCCAGCAGCTCGGACGCTAGCGGGATTTACGAGCAGTACTTC. V and J are TRBV5-1 and TRBJ2-7, with 9 bases fitting TRBD2. Germline CDR1 is SGHRS and CDR2 is YFSETQ. After removal of 3 bases from V and 4 bases from J, the junction contained 8 bases not matched to a gene. CDR3 size: 15 residues.

The gene calls are TRBV6-5 and TRBJ1-2, with 9 bases aligning to TRBD1. Germline assignment: CDR1 MNHEY and CDR2 SVGAGI. J was trimmed by 8 bases and V by 10 bases; bases with no gene match: 11. The CDR3 covers 13 residues. As DNA, the CDR3 is TGTGCCACCCGGGACAGGGTCCAGGGGGGCTACACCTTC. Amino acid sequence: CATRDRVQGGYTF.

The CDR3 reads CASSSGRASNQPQHF. Here the CDR3 DNA reads TGTGCCAGCAGTTCGGGCAGAGCTAGCAATCAGCCCCAGCATTTT. The V and J genes are TRBV6-5 and TRBJ1-5; unclear D gene. Looked up from germline, CDR1 is MNHEY and CDR2 is SVGAGI. There are 15 residues in the CDR3. Trimming shortened V by 4 bases and J by 0 bases, and 10 bases separated the two germline ends.

This sequence joins TRBV7-9 and TRBJ2-3, with TRBD2 identical over 10 bases. CDR3 size: 18 residues. J gave up 1 base and V 0 bases, and 7 bases lay outside the gene matches. Germline values: CDR1 SEHNR, CDR2 FQNEAQ (reference sequence). CDR3 region: CASSLAGPGTSGTDTQYF. CDR3 DNA sequence: TGTGCCAGCAGCTTAGCGGGCCCCGGGACTAGCGGCACAGATACGCAGTATTTT.

The rearrangement joins TRBV28 to TRBJ2-1, with D perhaps TRBD1 (5 bases). V lost 3 bases and J 6 bases, leaving 12 bases between the germline ends. This CDR3 is built from 14 residues. Germline assignment: CDR1 MDHEN and CDR2 SYDVKM. The CDR3 nucleotides are TGTGCCAGCAGTTTTTGGGGCGGCCGCAATGAGCAGTTCTTC. It translates to CASSFWGGRNEQFF. Based on the CDR3 plus reference TRBV28 and TRBJ2-1, the full variable domain is DVKVTQSSRYLVKRTGEKVFLECVQDMDHENMFWYRQDPGLGLRLIYFSYDVKMKEKGDIPEGYSVSREKKERFSLILESASTNQTSMYLCASSFWGGRNEQFFGPGTRLTVL.

This chain links TRBV6-9 with TRBJ2-7; the D is unclear. CDR3 length equals 14 residues. Germline loops: CDR1 MNHGY, CDR2 SVAAGI. The V and J ends lost 7 bases and 3 bases respectively, with 16 bases between them. CDR3 in amino acids: CASIGRSELYEQYF. The DNA for the CDR3 is TGTGCCAGCATCGGGCGTTCTGAACTCTACGAGCAGTACTTC.

Note on this clone: Different DNA sequences within this sample yield the same CDR3. This rearrangement joins TRBV28 to TRBJ1-1, with 10 bases fitting TRBD1. There are 14 residues in the CDR3. The V gene end was trimmed by 6 bases and the J gene end by 1 base; junction bases not matched to a gene: 2. Per germline, CDR1 MDHEN and CDR2 SYDVKM. The CDR3 region is CASSRTGGNTEAFF. In DNA form, the CDR3 reads TGTGCCAGCAGCAGGACAGGGGGGAACACTGAAGCTTTCTTT.

This clone was counted a single time. The chain uses TRBV6-1 and TRBJ1-5; TRBD1 might be the D (5 bases). There are 15 residues in the CDR3. The germline V gene encodes CDR1 MNHNS and CDR2 SASEGT. V was cut by 0 bases and J by 5 bases, with 11 bases left in between. CDR3 DNA: TGTGCCAGCAGTGAAGCGACAGCTTCCCATCAGCCCCAGCATTTT. This gives the protein CASSEATASHQPQHF.

The chain is built from TRBV18 and TRBJ1-2; D is unclear. The germline CDR1 and CDR2 sequences are KGHSH and LQKENI. V lost 4 bases and J 4 bases, leaving 16 bases between the germline ends. This CDR3 contains 15 residues. The CDR3 DNA follows: TGTGCCAGCTCACGCGAGGGCCTCCAGTTCTATGGCTACACCTTC. This translates into CASSREGLQFYGYTF. Drawing the rest from reference TRBV18 and TRBJ1-2, the complete variable domain is NAGVMQNPRHLVRRRGQEARLRCSPMKGHSHVYWYRQLPEEGLKFMVYLQKENIIDESGMPKERFSAEFPKEGPSILRIQQVVRGDSAAYFCASSREGLQFYGYTFGSGTRLTVV.

The chain couples TRBV7-2 to TRBJ2-7; a weak D match, TRBD1 (6 bases). V dropped 2 bases and J dropped 7 bases, with 12 bases sitting between them. The CDR3 is 13 amino acids. Germline loops: CDR1 SGHTA, CDR2 FQGNSA. The CDR3 spells CASSLSTGLEQYF. The CDR3 DNA is TGTGCCAGCAGCTTATCAACAGGGTTGGAGCAGTACTTC.

This clone was seen just once. V is TRBV28 and J is TRBJ2-7, with 8 bases aligning to TRBD2. Losses at the gene ends were 3 bases for V and 2 bases for J; bases not matched to a gene: 6. This CDR3 spans 15 amino acids. The germline V gene has CDR1 MDHEN and CDR2 SYDVKM. CDR3 in DNA: TGTGCCAGCAGTTTCTTGGGGACTAGGGCCTACGAGCAGTACTTC. Protein: CASSFLGTRAYEQYF. Looking up the rest from reference TRBV28 and TRBJ2-7 gives the full variable domain: DVKVTQSSRYLVKRTGEKVFLECVQDMDHENMFWYRQDPGLGLRLIYFSYDVKMKEKGDIPEGYSVSREKKERFSLILESASTNQTSMYLCASSFLGTRAYEQYFGPGTRLTVT.

The V and J genes are TRBV10-1 and TRBJ2-2, with D uncertain. This CDR3 is 12 amino acids long. Trimming took 4 bases from V and 5 from J, leaving 5 bases between them. The germline CDR1 and CDR2 sequences are WNHNN and SYGVQD (reference sequence). CDR3 protein: CASSANTGELFF. CDR3 nucleotide sequence: TGCGCCAGCAGTGCCAATACCGGGGAGCTGTTTTTT.

The V and J genes are TRBV29-1 and TRBJ1-1, with D maybe TRBD1 (6 bases). The CDR3 totals 12 residues. The ends were cut back, 2 bases at V and 11 bases at J, with 15 bases in the middle. The germline CDR1 and CDR2 sequences are SQVTM and ANQGSEA. CDR3 in amino acids: CSVERGGVEAFF. CDR3 bases: TGCAGCGTTGAAAGGGGGGGAGTCGAGGCTTTCTTT.